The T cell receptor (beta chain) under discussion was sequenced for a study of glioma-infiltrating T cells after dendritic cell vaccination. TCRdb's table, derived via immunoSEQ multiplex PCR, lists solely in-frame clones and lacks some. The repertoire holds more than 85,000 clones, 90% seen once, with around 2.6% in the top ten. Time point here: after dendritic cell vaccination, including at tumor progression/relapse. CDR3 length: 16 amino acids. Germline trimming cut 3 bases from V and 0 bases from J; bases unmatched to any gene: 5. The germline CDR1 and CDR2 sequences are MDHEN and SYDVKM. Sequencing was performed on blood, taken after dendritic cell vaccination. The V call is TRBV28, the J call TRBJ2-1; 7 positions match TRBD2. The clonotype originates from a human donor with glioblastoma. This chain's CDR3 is CASSLASGLSYNEQFF. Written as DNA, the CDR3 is TGTGCCAGCAGTTTGGCTAGCGGCCTCTCCTACAATGAGCAGTTCTTC.